What follows are 25 T cell receptor beta chains derived from one specimen sequenced in a study of T cell repertoires in cytomegalovirus infection. The antigens of these receptors remain unknown. TCRdb itself ran the reads through MiXCR, one entry per CDR3 protein. The data contain approximately 270,000 distinct CDR3 sequences, about 20% of them singletons. The sequencing used cultured PBMCs, collected from culture after CMV antigen stimulation. These receptors all stem from a human donor in good health (CMV status not recorded). Some clones in this sample may be carry-over from other donors' samples.

This clonotype was seen at least ten times. This chain connects TRBV7-8 to TRBJ2-1; 7 nucleotides line up with TRBD2. V lost 2 bases and J lost 4; bases outside the gene matches: 8. The germline CDR1 and CDR2 sequences are SGHVS and FQNEAQ. This CDR3 has 16 amino acids. DNA of the CDR3: TGTGCCAGCAGCTTAATGGGGGGGATTCGATACAATGAGCAGTTCTTC. Its translation: CASSLMGGIRYNEQFF.

The table lists this clonotype with a few counts. This chain links TRBV7-8 with TRBJ1-1, with D perhaps matching TRBD1 (6 bases). The germline V and J ends were trimmed by 1 base and 10 bases, with 19 bases remaining between them. The CDR3 is made up of 15 amino acids. Per germline, CDR1 SGHVS and CDR2 FQNEAQ. The CDR3 nucleotides are TGTGCCAGCAGCTTAGAATCAGGGGCAGCCCTAACAGCTTTCTTT. As protein: CASSLESGAALTAFF.

The chain links TRBV7-8 to TRBJ2-2; D is possibly TRBD1 or TRBD2 (5 bases each). The CDR3 consists of 14 residues. V was shortened by 5 bases and J by 8 bases, with 15 bases between the two germline ends. Germline lookup yields CDR1 SGHVS and CDR2 FQNEAQ. CDR3: CASSPWGRGGELFF. CDR3 sequence (DNA): TGTGCCAGCAGCCCCTGGGGGAGAGGGGGGGAGCTGTTTTTT.

This clonotype appeared many times. V and J are TRBV7-6 and TRBJ1-1; unclear D gene. Germline CDR1 is SGHVS and CDR2 is FNYEAQ. The CDR3 contains 15 residues. Trimming shortened V by 1 base and J by 0 bases, and 9 bases separated the two germline ends. The CDR3 DNA reads as TGTGCCAGCAGCTTAGAGGGCAGGATGAACACTGAAGCTTTCTTT. It specifies CASSLEGRMNTEAFF.

This clonotype occurred many times. The V gene is TRBV7-2, the J gene TRBJ2-7, with a tentative D call TRBD1 (5 bases). Per the germline V gene, CDR1 is SGHTA and CDR2 is FQGNSA. V lost 2 bases, J lost 6 bases, and 14 bases lay in between. The CDR3 is 14 amino acids. CDR3 protein: CASSLQGPRSEQYF. DNA of the CDR3: TGTGCCAGCAGCTTACAGGGTCCGAGATCCGAGCAGTACTTC.

The chain's CDR3 is CASRRAGVANEQFF. The CDR3, as DNA: TGTGCCAGCAGAAGGGCGGGAGTAGCGAATGAGCAGTTCTTC. The chain carries TRBV6-2 or TRBV6-3 and TRBJ2-1, with 7 bases aligning to TRBD2. CDR1 and CDR2 (germline): MNHEY, SVGEGT. The V and J ends lost 6 bases and 7 bases, in that order; junction bases with no gene match: 9. The CDR3 spans 14 residues.

This clonotype was recorded many times. The chain links TRBV7-2 to TRBJ2-5; a weak D match, TRBD1 (7 bases). V was clipped by 3 bases and J by 1 base, with 12 bases between them. Looked up from germline, CDR1 is SGHTA and CDR2 is FQGNSA. The CDR3 sequence is 15 residues long. The CDR3 spells CASSFGGTAQETQYF. The CDR3 DNA reads as TGTGCCAGCAGCTTCGGCGGGACAGCCCAAGAGACCCAGTACTTC.

Comments on this clonotype: A read error may be the cause here, since a much bigger clone is one base away. The chain joins TRBV7-2 to TRBJ2-3; TRBD2 aligns across 7 bases. The CDR3 runs 17 residues. CDR1 SGHTA and CDR2 FQGNSA come from the germline V gene. The CDR3 spells CASSLAAGTNRADAQYF. The CDR3 nucleotides are TGTGCCAGCAGCTTAGCGGCCGGGACTAATAGGGCAGATGCGCAGTATTTT.

J is TRBJ2-7 and V is TRBV28, with D possibly TRBD2 on 6 matching bases. This CDR3 region has 15 residues. Germline CDR1 reads MDHEN; CDR2 reads SYDVKM. V gave up 5 bases and J gave up 0 bases, with 14 bases separating them. CDR3 nucleotides: TGTGCCAGCAGTATCGGAGGGGTAAGCTCCTACGAGCAGTACGTC. Its translation: CASSIGGVSSYEQYV.

This clonotype was counted a few times. This chain connects TRBV19 to TRBJ1-1, with 7 bases matching TRBD1. In germline, CDR1 is LNHDA, CDR2 SQIVND (reference sequence). V lost 8 bases and J lost 8; bases outside the gene matches: 17. The CDR3 has 15 amino acids. As DNA, the CDR3 is TGTGCCAGTTCATCCCCCGGGACAGTCAAACCGGAAGCTTTCTTT. Encoded protein: CASSSPGTVKPEAFF.

This clonotype was observed a handful of times. The chain uses TRBV28 and TRBJ2-2; 7 positions agree with TRBD1. Germline V gives CDR1 MDHEN, CDR2 SYDVKM. The CDR3 is made up of 15 amino acids. V was clipped by 4 bases and J by 0 bases; unmatched bases: 2. The CDR3: CASSYRGPNTGELFF. DNA of the CDR3: TGTGCCAGCAGTTATAGGGGGCCGAACACCGGGGAGCTGTTTTTT.

This clonotype was seen a single time. V usage is TRBV2 and J usage is TRBJ2-1; D uncertain. The CDR3 loop spans 13 amino acids. V was shortened by 2 bases and J by 2 bases, with 4 bases between the two germline ends. The V gene's germline CDR1 is SNHLY and CDR2 FYNNEI. CDR3 in amino acids: CASSERPYNEQFF. CDR3 DNA sequence: TGTGCCAGCAGTGAAAGGCCCTACAATGAGCAGTTCTTC.

The chain recombines TRBV6-2 or TRBV6-3 with TRBJ1-1, with D possibly TRBD1 on 5 matching bases. Germline CDR1 is MNHEY and CDR2 is SVGEGT. Trimming took 6 bases from V and 0 from J, leaving 14 bases between them. The CDR3 has 15 residues. CDR3 sequence (DNA): TGTGCCAGCAGGCCCGGGGGATCCATGAACACTGAAGCTTTCTTT. Protein sequence: CASRPGGSMNTEAFF.

This clonotype was recorded at least ten times. The gene calls are TRBV7-8 and TRBJ1-1; D not resolved. The CDR3 loop spans 15 amino acids. V lost 2 bases and J lost 3, with 13 bases in between. Germline V CDR1 and CDR2: SGHVS, FQNEAQ. The CDR3 coding sequence is TGTGCCAGCAGCTTAATCGGGCAGGAGGACACTGAAGCTTTCTTT. It translates to CASSLIGQEDTEAFF.

This clonotype was counted between two and nine times. The chain employs TRBV28 and TRBJ2-7; 8 nucleotides align to TRBD2. Germline-derived CDR1 and CDR2 are MDHEN and SYDVKM. This CDR3 has 21 residues. The ends lost 4 bases at V and 0 bases at J; junction bases unmatched: 23. DNA of the CDR3: TGTGCCAGCAGTTCCCCCCGGGGGGGCGGCCGATATCAAACGAGCTCCTACGAGCAGTACTTC. Translation: CASSSPRGGGRYQTSSYEQYF.

There are a few counts of this clonotype. The chain links TRBV19 to TRBJ1-1, with TRBD1 matching 9 bases. Germline V CDR1 and CDR2: LNHDA, SQIVND (reference sequence). The CDR3 runs to 14 residues. V trimming: 7 bases; J trimming: 5 bases; junction bases outside the gene matches: 8. The CDR3 DNA reads as TGTGCCAGTAACGGGGGACAGGGTGGTACTGAAGCTTTCTTT. Its protein is CASNGGQGGTEAFF. Together with reference TRBV19 and TRBJ1-1, the CDR3 gives the full variable domain: DGGITQSPKYLFRKEGQNVTLSCEQNLNHDAMYWYRQDPGQGLRLIYYSQIVNDFQKGDIAEGYSVSREKKESFPLTVTSAQKNPTAFYLCASNGGQGGTEAFFGQGTRLTVV.

This clonotype showed up just once. This rearrangement joins TRBV19 to TRBJ2-7; D tentatively reads TRBD1 or TRBD2 (5 bases each). CDR1 is LNHDA, CDR2 SQIVND, per germline (reference sequence). This CDR3 has 17 amino acids. Trimming shortened V by 9 bases and J by 2 bases, and 26 bases separated the two germline ends. CDR3 sequence reads: CASQVGDGALPPYEQYV. CDR3 nucleotide sequence: TGTGCCAGCCAAGTCGGGGACGGGGCTCTGCCTCCCTACGAGCAGTACGTC.

Concerning this clonotype itself: A read error may produce the germline difference seen at one junction end. CDR3 in DNA: TGTGTCAGCAGTTACTCGGGGGAATACAATGAGCAGTTCTTC. Protein product: CVSSYSGEYNEQFF. The V and J genes are TRBV6-2 or TRBV6-3 and TRBJ2-1, with a weak D call TRBD2 (6 bases). Germline V lookup: CDR1 MNHEY, CDR2 SVGEGT. CDR3 length: 14 residues.

This clonotype showed up many times. V usage is TRBV7-2 and J usage is TRBJ2-7; D call uncertain. The V and J ends lost 1 base and 3 bases respectively, with 10 bases between them. Germline CDR1 is SGHTA and CDR2 is FQGNSA. The CDR3 totals 14 residues. This chain's CDR3 is CASSLGPGDYEQYF. The CDR3 bases are TGTGCCAGCAGCTTAGGGCCCGGCGACTACGAGCAGTACTTC.

This clonotype showed up many times. This chain joins TRBV7-2 and TRBJ2-7; 13 positions match TRBD2. Per germline, CDR1 SGHTA and CDR2 FQGNSA. J gave up 2 bases and V 4 bases, and 8 bases lay outside the gene matches. This CDR3 is 17 amino acids long. The CDR3 DNA follows: TGTGCCAGCAGCTGGGGGACTAGCGGGAACTTCCCCTACGAGCAGTACGTC. Protein product: CASSWGTSGNFPYEQYV.

The chain joins TRBV19 to TRBJ2-2, with 11 bases lining up with TRBD2. The trim removed 9 bases at V and 1 base at J, leaving 7 bases unmatched. Germline V gene lookup returns CDR1 LNHDA and CDR2 SQIVND (reference sequence). The CDR3 covers 16 residues. CDR3: CASRTGLAGNTGELFF. The DNA of the CDR3 is TGTGCCAGCCGAACCGGACTAGCGGGGAACACCGGGGAGCTGTTTTTT.

The chain is built from TRBV6-2 or TRBV6-3 and TRBJ1-5; D not resolved. The V gene lost 6 bases and the J gene lost 6 bases, with 12 bases spanning the gap. The CDR3 spans 13 residues. The germline V gene encodes CDR1 MNHEY and CDR2 SVGEGT. Here the CDR3 reads CASRNHIAQPQHF. In DNA form, the CDR3 reads TGTGCCAGCAGGAATCATATTGCTCAGCCCCAGCATTTT.

This clonotype was detected ten times or more. The rearrangement joins TRBV7-2 to TRBJ2-7; D remains unclear. The V and J ends lost 0 bases and 2 bases respectively, with 11 bases between them. This CDR3 comprises 15 residues. Germline-derived CDR1 and CDR2 are SGHTA and FQGNSA. In nucleotides, the CDR3 is TGTGCCAGCAGCTTAGCGCCCAGTACAACCTACGAGCAGTACTTC. It encodes CASSLAPSTTYEQYF.

The rearrangement links TRBV19 to TRBJ1-2, with D hard to call. Germline-derived CDR1 and CDR2 are LNHDA and SQIVND (reference sequence). The V end was cut by 3 bases, the J end by 2 bases, with 13 bases between. The CDR3 contains 15 residues. The CDR3 reads CASSIQETANYGYTF. CDR3 nucleotides: TGTGCCAGTAGTATCCAAGAAACAGCGAACTATGGCTACACCTTC. Full variable domain (remainder filled in from reference TRBV19 and TRBJ1-2): DGGITQSPKYLFRKEGQNVTLSCEQNLNHDAMYWYRQDPGQGLRLIYYSQIVNDFQKGDIAEGYSVSREKKESFPLTVTSAQKNPTAFYLCASSIQETANYGYTFGSGTRLTVV.

The V gene is TRBV18, the J gene TRBJ2-1, with D perhaps TRBD2 (5 bases). The CDR3 runs 17 residues. Germline CDR1 reads KGHSH; CDR2 reads LQKENI. With 1 base removed from V and 0 bases from J, the gap between germline ends came to 13 bases. CDR3 coding DNA: TGTGCCAGCTCACCACAAAGCGGTCAGAGCTCCTACAATGAGCAGTTCTTC. Residues: CASSPQSGQSSYNEQFF.